This is a list of T cell receptor beta chains from one sample in a study of CD8+CD57+ T cells in acquired aplastic anemia. Using its own MiXCR run on the reads, TCRdb lists one record per CDR3 protein. Here the sample spans about 200,000 distinct CDR3 sequences, 55% to 65% being singletons. Material: sorted CD4+, CD8+, or CD8+CD57+ T cells (not recorded which) from PBMCs. All receptors come from a human donor with aplastic anemia. Each CDR3 is given with its conserved first and last residue. D genes are given only for firm matches. Clone size is shown for a subset of rows, as once, few, many or a class of expanded clone.

CASSSAGDVYEQYF	TGTGCCAGCAGCTCCGCCGGAGATGTTTACGAGCAGTACTTC	TRBV7-3	TRBJ2-7	-	-
CASSERAGGETQYF	TGCGCCAGCAGTGAACGGGCAGGGGGCGAGACCCAGTACTTC	TRBV10-1	TRBJ2-5	TRBD1	-
CATSDPGAGGSVGTQYF	TGTGCCACCAGTGATCCAGGGGCGGGAGGAAGTGTTGGTACGCAGTATTTT	TRBV24-1	TRBJ2-3	TRBD2	-
CASSPTLDRGTEAFF	TGTGCCAGCAGCCCTACGCTAGACCGGGGCACTGAAGCTTTCTTT	TRBV7-8	TRBJ1-1	-	-
CASSKPGELFF	TGTGCCAGTAGTAAGCCCGGGGAGCTGTTTTTT	TRBV19	TRBJ2-2	-	-
CSVDQGGDGYTF	TGCAGCGTTGATCAGGGAGGGGATGGCTACACCTTC	TRBV29-1	TRBJ1-2	-	-
CATGMQETQYF	TGTGCCACAGGGATGCAAGAGACCCAGTACTTC	TRBV10-3	TRBJ2-5	-	few
CASRPRGTEAFF	TGCGCCAGCAGGCCGAGGGGCACTGAAGCTTTCTTT	TRBV10-1	TRBJ1-1	-	-
CASSLMRGETQYF	TGTGCCAGCAGCTTAATGCGGGGAGAGACCCAGTACTTC	TRBV7-8	TRBJ2-5	-	-
CAISESGGSTYEQYF	TGTGCCATCAGTGAGTCGGGGGGATCGACCTACGAGCAGTACTTC	TRBV10-3	TRBJ2-7	-	few
CASSLAGLDLPTEQYF	TGTGCCAGCAGCTTAGCGGGACTAGACCTCCCTACCGAGCAGTACTTC	TRBV7-2	TRBJ2-7	TRBD2	-
CASSWSGDNSPLHF	TGTGCCAGCAGTTGGTCAGGTGATAATTCACCCCTCCACTTT	TRBV10-3	TRBJ1-6	-	-
CASSQDGTLEKLFF	TGTGCCAGCAGCCAAGACGGGACACTTGAAAAACTGTTTTTT	TRBV3-1	TRBJ1-4	-	-
CASSLGSLGNTIYF	TGTGCCAGCAGCTTAGGCAGCCTCGGAAACACCATATATTTT	TRBV7-2	TRBJ1-3	-	-
CASSRGPLPLDTQYF	TGTGCCAGCAGTCGGGGACCTTTGCCTTTAGATACGCAGTATTTT	TRBV5-4	TRBJ2-3	-	-
CAITVLAGTGEQYF	TGTGCCATCACCGTTCTAGCGGGGACGGGCGAGCAGTACTTC	TRBV10-3	TRBJ2-7	TRBD2	few
CASGDSWMETQYF	TGTGCCAGCGGAGACAGCTGGATGGAGACCCAGTACTTC	TRBV2	TRBJ2-5	-	-
CASSPTSWKETQYF	TGTGCCAGCAGTCCGACTAGCTGGAAAGAGACCCAGTACTTC	TRBV6-6	TRBJ2-5	TRBD2	many
CASSFRDRGSHGYTF	TGTGCCAGCAGCTTCCGGGACAGGGGCTCCCATGGCTACACCTTC	TRBV7-8	TRBJ1-2	TRBD1	-
CASSRKPPWGTDTQYF	TGTGCCAGCAGTAGGAAGCCCCCTTGGGGCACAGATACGCAGTATTTT	TRBV12-3/TRBV12-4	TRBJ2-3	-	many
CSARLSSGGKQYF	TGCAGTGCTAGGTTGTCTAGCGGGGGGAAGCAGTACTTC	TRBV20-1	TRBJ2-7	TRBD2	few
CASSLAWRPYEQYF	TGTGCCAGCAGTTTGGCCTGGCGACCCTACGAGCAGTACTTC	TRBV12-3/TRBV12-4	TRBJ2-7	-	many
CASSQTSLNEQFF	TGTGCCAGCAGCCAGACTAGCCTCAATGAGCAGTTCTTC	TRBV10-1	TRBJ2-1	TRBD2	-
CASSALKAVGGYGYAF	TGCGCCAGCAGCGCCCTCAAGGCCGTCGGGGGCTATGGCTACGCCTTC	TRBV7-2	TRBJ1-2	-	-
CAWSGVSLVYNSPLHF	TGTGCCTGGAGTGGGGTCAGCCTAGTCTATAATTCACCCCTCCACTTT	TRBV30	TRBJ1-6	-	few
CSARGQGSQPQHF	TGCAGTGCTAGAGGACAGGGAAGTCAGCCCCAGCATTTT	TRBV20-1	TRBJ1-5	TRBD1	-
CASSEQSPRNNEQFF	TGTGCCAGCAGTGAGCAGTCCCCGAGAAACAATGAGCAGTTCTTC	TRBV25-1	TRBJ2-1	-	few
CASSQMGISPGELFF	TGTGCCAGCAGCCAAATGGGCATTTCCCCCGGGGAGCTGTTTTTT	TRBV7-6	TRBJ2-2	-	-
CATSLRTSGLAREQYF	TGTGCCACCAGCCTCAGGACCTCGGGACTAGCGCGAGAGCAGTACTTC	TRBV15	TRBJ2-7	TRBD2	few
CASRKQGRGNQPQHF	TGCGCCAGCAGGAAACAGGGGAGAGGGAATCAGCCCCAGCATTTT	TRBV10-2	TRBJ1-5	TRBD1	few
CASSSELRDTQYF	TGTGCCAGCAGCTCCGAGCTCCGAGATACGCAGTATTTT	TRBV7-2	TRBJ2-3	-	few
CATSALPGGPSIQVTQYF	TGTGCCACCAGTGCGTTACCTGGCGGTCCTAGTATCCAAGTGACCCAGTACTTC	TRBV15	TRBJ2-5	-	-
CASTRAGGSYGYTF	TGTGCCAGCACCAGGGCGGGGGGGAGCTATGGCTACACCTTC	TRBV6-4	TRBJ1-2	-	-
CASSDLGQLNTEAFF	TGCGCCAGCAGTGACCTGGGACAGCTAAACACTGAAGCTTTCTTT	TRBV10-1	TRBJ1-1	TRBD1	-
CSARDLSGDYNEQFF	TGCAGTGCTAGAGATTTGAGCGGGGATTACAATGAGCAGTTCTTC	TRBV20-1	TRBJ2-1	TRBD2	-
CASSEERGIYTQYF	TGTGCCAGCAGTGAAGAGCGGGGTATTTATACGCAGTATTTT	TRBV2	TRBJ2-3	TRBD2	-
CASSYLLDRQFF	TGTGCCAGCAGTTACCTCCTGGACAGACAGTTCTTC	TRBV6-2/TRBV6-3	TRBJ2-1	-	many
CASGGGGYEQYF	TGTGCTTCGGGTGGGGGGGGGTACGAGCAGTACTTC	TRBV7-2	TRBJ2-7	TRBD2	few
CATSEVGIGPISFYF	TGTGCCACCAGTGAGGTTGGAATTGGTCCAATCAGTTTCTACTTC	TRBV24-1	TRBJ2-7	-	once
CASSTGTGHEKLFF	TGTGCCAGCAGCACCGGGACGGGACATGAAAAACTGTTTTTT	TRBV7-2	TRBJ1-4	-	-
CSARVDSSISYEQYF	TGCAGTGCTAGAGTCGACAGTTCCATCTCCTACGAGCAGTACTTC	TRBV20-1	TRBJ2-7	-	-
CASSVPGEETQYF	TGTGCCAGCAGTGTACCGGGGGAAGAGACCCAGTACTTC	TRBV25-1	TRBJ2-5	-	-
CATSDSMNTEAFF	TGTGCCACCAGTGATTCGATGAACACTGAAGCTTTCTTT	TRBV24-1	TRBJ1-1	-	-
CASSVLDSNSPLHF	TGTGCCAGCAGCGTATTAGACAGTAATTCACCCCTCCACTTT	TRBV9	TRBJ1-6	-	-
CATSAQLDTGELFF	TGTGCCACCAGTGCCCAGCTCGACACCGGGGAGCTGTTTTTT	TRBV24-1	TRBJ2-2	-	-
CASTPWDGREETQYF	TGTGCCAGCACCCCTTGGGATGGGAGGGAGGAGACCCAGTACTTC	TRBV7-2	TRBJ2-5	TRBD2	-
CASSVGAGAIEQYF	TGTGCCAGCAGCGTAGGGGCGGGGGCTATCGAGCAGTACTTC	TRBV9	TRBJ2-7	-	-
CASSLVSPSYNEQFF	TGTGCCAGCAGCTTAGTGTCCCCCTCCTACAATGAGCAGTTCTTC	TRBV7-2	TRBJ2-1	-	few
CSTRAPDGYTF	TGCAGTACTAGGGCCCCAGATGGCTACACCTTC	TRBV20-1	TRBJ1-2	-	-
CASSPAGGARVGELFF	TGTGCCAGCAGCCCCGCCGGGGGCGCACGGGTCGGGGAGCTGTTTTTT	TRBV7-2	TRBJ2-2	-	-
CASSEGTGDTEAFF	TGTGCCAGCAGTGAAGGGACAGGGGACACTGAAGCTTTCTTT	TRBV2	TRBJ1-1	TRBD1	-
CSASPQVLKAFF	TGCAGTGCTTCGCCTCAAGTGCTTAAGGCTTTCTTT	TRBV20-1	TRBJ1-1	-	-
CASSLKSHQPQHF	TGTGCCAGCAGCTTAAAGTCCCATCAGCCCCAGCATTTT	TRBV7-2	TRBJ1-5	-	-
CASSFNGGFLGRDYEQYF	TGTGCCAGCAGCTTTAACGGTGGCTTCTTGGGGCGGGACTACGAGCAGTACTTC	TRBV5-8	TRBJ2-7	-	-
CSARGGTSVYEQYF	TGCAGTGCTAGGGGAGGGACTAGCGTTTACGAGCAGTACTTC	TRBV20-1	TRBJ2-7	TRBD2	-